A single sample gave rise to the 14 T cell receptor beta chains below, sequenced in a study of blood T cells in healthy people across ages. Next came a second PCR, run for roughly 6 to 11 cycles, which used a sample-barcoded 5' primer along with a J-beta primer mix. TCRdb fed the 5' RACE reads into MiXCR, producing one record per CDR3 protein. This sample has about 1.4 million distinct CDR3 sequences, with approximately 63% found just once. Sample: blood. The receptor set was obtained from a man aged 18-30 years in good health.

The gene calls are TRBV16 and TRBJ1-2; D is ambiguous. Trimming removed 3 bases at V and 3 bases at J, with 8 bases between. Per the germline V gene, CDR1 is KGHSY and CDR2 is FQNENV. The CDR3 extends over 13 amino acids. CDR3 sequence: CASSHATDYGYTF. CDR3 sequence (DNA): TGTGCCAGCAGCCACGCGACGGACTATGGCTACACCTTC. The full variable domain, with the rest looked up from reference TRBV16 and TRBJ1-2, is GEEVAQTPKHLVRGEGQKAKLYCAPIKGHSYVFWYQQVLKNEFKFLISFQNENVFDETGMPKERFSAKCLPNSPCSLEIQATKLEDSAVYFCASSHATDYGYTFGSGTRLTVV.

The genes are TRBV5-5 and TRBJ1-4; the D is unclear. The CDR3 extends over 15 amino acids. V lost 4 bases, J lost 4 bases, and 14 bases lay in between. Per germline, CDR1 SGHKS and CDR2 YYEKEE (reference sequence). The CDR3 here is CASSLSGVGNEKLFF. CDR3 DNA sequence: TGTGCCAGCAGCCTCTCGGGTGTGGGTAATGAAAAACTGTTTTTT.

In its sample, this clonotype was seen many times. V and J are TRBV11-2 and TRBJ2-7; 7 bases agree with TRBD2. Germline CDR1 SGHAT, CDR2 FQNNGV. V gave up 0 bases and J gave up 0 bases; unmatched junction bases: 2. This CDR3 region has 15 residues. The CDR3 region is CASSLEAGYSYEQYF. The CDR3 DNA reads TGTGCCAGCAGCTTAGAAGCGGGATACTCCTACGAGCAGTACTTC.

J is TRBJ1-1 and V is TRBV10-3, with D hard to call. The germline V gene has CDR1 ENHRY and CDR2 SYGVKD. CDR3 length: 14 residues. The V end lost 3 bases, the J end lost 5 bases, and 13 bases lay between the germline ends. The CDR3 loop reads CAISESGSGTEAFF. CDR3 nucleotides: TGTGCCATCAGTGAAAGTGGTTCCGGGACTGAAGCTTTCTTT.

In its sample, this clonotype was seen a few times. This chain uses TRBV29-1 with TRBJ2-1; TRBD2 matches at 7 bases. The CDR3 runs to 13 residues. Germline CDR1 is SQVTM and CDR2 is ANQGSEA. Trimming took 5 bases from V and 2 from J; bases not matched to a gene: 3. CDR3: CSVLADTYNEQFF. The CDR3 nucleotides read TGCAGCGTTCTAGCGGATACCTACAATGAGCAGTTCTTC.

The CDR3, as DNA: TGCGCCAGCAGCTTGGAGGCAGGGGGCCCTCCTGGCTACACCTTC. Translating it yields CASSLEAGGPPGYTF. V gene TRBV5-1 combines with J gene TRBJ1-2; 8 positions match TRBD1. Trimming removed 0 bases from V and 7 bases from J; junction bases left unmatched: 8. Germline lookup yields CDR1 SGHRS and CDR2 YFSETQ. This CDR3 is 15 amino acids long.

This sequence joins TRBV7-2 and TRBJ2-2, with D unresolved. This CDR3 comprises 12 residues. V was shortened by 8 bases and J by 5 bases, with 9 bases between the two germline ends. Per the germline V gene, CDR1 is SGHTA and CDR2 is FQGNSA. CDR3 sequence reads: CASSTQTGELFF. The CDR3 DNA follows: TGTGCCAGCTCCACCCAGACCGGGGAGCTGTTTTTT.

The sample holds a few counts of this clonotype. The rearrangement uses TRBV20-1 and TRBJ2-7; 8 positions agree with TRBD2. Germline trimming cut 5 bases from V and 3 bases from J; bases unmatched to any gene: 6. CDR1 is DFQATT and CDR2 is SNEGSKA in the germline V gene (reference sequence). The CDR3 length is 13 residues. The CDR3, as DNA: TGCAGTGCTTATAGCGGGACGAACTACGAGCAGTACTTC. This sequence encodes CSAYSGTNYEQYF.

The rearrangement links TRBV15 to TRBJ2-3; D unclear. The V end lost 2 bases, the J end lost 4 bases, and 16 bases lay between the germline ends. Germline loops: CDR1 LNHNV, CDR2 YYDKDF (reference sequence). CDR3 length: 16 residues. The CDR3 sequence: CATSRMDPLMADTQYF. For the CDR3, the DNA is TGTGCCACCAGCAGAATGGACCCCTTAATGGCAGATACGCAGTATTTT.

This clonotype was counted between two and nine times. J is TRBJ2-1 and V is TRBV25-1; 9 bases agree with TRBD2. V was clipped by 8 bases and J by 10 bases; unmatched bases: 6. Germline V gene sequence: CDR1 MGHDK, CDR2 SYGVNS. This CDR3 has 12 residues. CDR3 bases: TGTGCCAGCCAGACTAGCGGAGACGAGCAGTTCTTC. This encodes CASQTSGDEQFF.

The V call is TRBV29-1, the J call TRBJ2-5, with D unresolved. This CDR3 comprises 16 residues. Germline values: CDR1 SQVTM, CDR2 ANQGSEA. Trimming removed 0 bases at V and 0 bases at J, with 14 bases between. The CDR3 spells CSVEDPRPLYQETQYF. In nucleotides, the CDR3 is TGCAGCGTTGAAGATCCACGACCCCTCTACCAAGAGACCCAGTACTTC.

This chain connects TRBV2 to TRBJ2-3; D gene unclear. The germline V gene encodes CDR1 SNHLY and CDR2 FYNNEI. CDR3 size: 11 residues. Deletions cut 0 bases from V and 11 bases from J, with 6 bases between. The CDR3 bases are TGTGCCAGCAGTGAAGCGATAGGGCAGTATTTT. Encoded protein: CASSEAIGQYF.

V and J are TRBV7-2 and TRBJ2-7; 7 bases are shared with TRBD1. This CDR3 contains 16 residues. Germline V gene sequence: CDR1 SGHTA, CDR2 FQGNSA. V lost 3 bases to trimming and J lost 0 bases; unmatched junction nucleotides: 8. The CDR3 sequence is CASSFNWGQSSYEQYF. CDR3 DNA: TGTGCCAGCAGCTTTAATTGGGGACAGAGCTCCTACGAGCAGTACTTC.

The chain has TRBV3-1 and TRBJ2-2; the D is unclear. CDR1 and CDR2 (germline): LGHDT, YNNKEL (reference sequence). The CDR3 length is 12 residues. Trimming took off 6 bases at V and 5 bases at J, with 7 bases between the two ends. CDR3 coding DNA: TGTGCCAGCAGGAGCGATACCGGGGAGCTGTTTTTT. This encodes CASRSDTGELFF.